This T cell receptor (beta chain) stems from a study of T-cell reconstitution after alpha-beta-depleted transplantation in children. The library targeted TCRbeta and was prepared with unique molecular identifiers. A single record per CDR3 protein comes from TCRdb applying MiXCR to the PCR reads. The data contain 450,000 to 600,000 distinct CDR3 sequences, around a third of them singletons. This clonotype has more than one count but fewer than ten. The clonotype originates from a human donor who donated a stem cell graft to a child with aplastic anemia. Sequences were derived from PBMCs from the stem cell graft donor, sampled from the stem cell graft.

The CDR3 region has the DNA TGCAGCGTTGGGAAGTTCGACACTGAAGCTTTCTTT. This sequence encodes CSVGKFDTEAFF. V is TRBV29-1 and J is TRBJ1-1; D is unclear. Germline loops: CDR1 SQVTM, CDR2 ANQGSEA. The CDR3 is made up of 12 amino acids. V was trimmed by 4 bases and J by 3 bases, leaving 9 bases between them.